The source of this T cell receptor beta chain is a study of shared clonotypes between healthy human individuals. Overall study context: A couple of women and a few men aged 18 to 49 made up the donors. Per donor, three plates held CD4 naive cells, three held CD4 memory, two held CD8 naive and one held CD8 memory. Study-wide results and limits: Clonotypes not shared had lower generation probabilities than those common to all four donors.

Here immunoSEQ multiplex PCR was the method, and the copy in TCRdb shows in-frame clones only, minus some. The sample has 500,000 or so clones, 95% to 97% seen once. Worth noting for this clone: What it recognizes is unknown.

V trimming: 0 bases; J trimming: 6 bases; junction bases outside the gene matches: 7. The germline gives CDR1 LNHNV, CDR2 YYDKDF (reference sequence). CDR3 length equals 16 residues. The source of this sequence is a woman in her twenties or thirties in good health. V usage is TRBV15 and J usage is TRBJ2-4, with 8 bases matching TRBD2. Sequencing was performed on naive CD4+ T cells sorted from blood. Noted subset: CD45RA+ positively selected. The CDR3 DNA reads TGTGCCACCAGCAGAGATCCAGGGCTAGCGGGAAACATTCAGTACTTC. Protein product: CATSRDPGLAGNIQYF.